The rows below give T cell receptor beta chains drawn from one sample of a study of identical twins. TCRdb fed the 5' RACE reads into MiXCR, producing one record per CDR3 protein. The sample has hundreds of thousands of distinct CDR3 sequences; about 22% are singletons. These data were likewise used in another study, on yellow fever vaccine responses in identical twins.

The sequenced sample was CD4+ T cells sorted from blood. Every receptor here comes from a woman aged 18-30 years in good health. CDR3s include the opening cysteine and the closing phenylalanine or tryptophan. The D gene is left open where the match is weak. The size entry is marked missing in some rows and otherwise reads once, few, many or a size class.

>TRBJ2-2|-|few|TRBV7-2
TGTGCCAGCAGCTTAGGGTTACTATTGGCCGGGGAGCTGTTTTTT
CASSLGLLLAGELFF
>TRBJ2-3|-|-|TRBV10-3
TGTGCCATCAGTGAGTCGACCGGCACAGATACGCAGTATTTT
CAISESTGTDTQYF
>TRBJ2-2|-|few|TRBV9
TGTGCCAGCAGCGTCACCACCGGGGAGCTGTTTTTT
CASSVTTGELFF
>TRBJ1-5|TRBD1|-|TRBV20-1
TGCAGTGCTAGGACAGGGCTTAACAATCAGCCCCAGCATTTT
CSARTGLNNQPQHF
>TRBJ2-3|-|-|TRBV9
TGTGCCAGCAGCGTAGCTCCCGGGGAACGGGCAGATACGCAGTATTTT
CASSVAPGERADTQYF
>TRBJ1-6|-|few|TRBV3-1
TGTGCCAGCAGCCCGGGGACGGAGGCTAATTCACCCCTCCACTTT
CASSPGTEANSPLHF
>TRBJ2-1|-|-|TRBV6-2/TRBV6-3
TGTGCCAGCAGCAAATACCAGGAGCAGTTCTTC
CASSKYQEQFF
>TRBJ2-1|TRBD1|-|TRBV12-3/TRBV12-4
TGTGCCAGCAGTCCCAGGGGGACAGGATACAATGAGCAGTTCTTC
CASSPRGTGYNEQFF
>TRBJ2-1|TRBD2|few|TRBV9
TGTGCCAGCAGCGTAGCCCTAGCGGGAGTAGGCAATGAGCAGTTCTTC
CASSVALAGVGNEQFF
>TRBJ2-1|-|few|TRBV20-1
TGCAGTGCCCAGGACTTGGGGTCTGAGCAGTTCTTC
CSAQDLGSEQFF
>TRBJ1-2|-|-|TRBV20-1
TGCAGTGCTCCGGGACTCCACTATGGCTACACCTTC
CSAPGLHYGYTF
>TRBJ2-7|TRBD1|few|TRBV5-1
TGCGCCAGCAGCTTGAAGGGACAGGCCTACGAGCAGTACTTC
CASSLKGQAYEQYF
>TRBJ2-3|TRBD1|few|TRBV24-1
TGTGCCACCAGTGATGGGACAGGGAGCGCAGATACGCAGTATTTT
CATSDGTGSADTQYF